The rows below give T cell receptor beta chains drawn from one sample of a study of blood T cell repertoires in COVID-19. Assay used: immunoSEQ multiplex PCR; TCRdb lists only in-frame clones, some missing. The sample holds 300,000 to 350,000 clones, 80% to 95% seen once. Specimen: peripheral blood. These receptors originate from a woman in her 30s with COVID-19, enrolled during active disease. CDR3s include the opening cysteine and the closing phenylalanine or tryptophan. Each record gives: clone size, D gene, J gene, V gene, CDR3 protein, CDR3 DNA. A D gene is named only where the DNA matches it firmly. The size field is filled for only some rows; it gives once, few, many or a size class.

once	NA	TRBJ1-1	TRBV5-1	CASSFSSGGLKNTEAFF	TGCGCCAGCAGCTTTAGTTCCGGGGGGTTGAAGAACACTGAAGCTTTCTTT
NA	NA	TRBJ2-3	TRBV5-1	CASKAGDLRTQYF	TGCGCCAGCAAGGCAGGGGATTTACGGACGCAGTATTTT
NA	TRBD2	TRBJ2-7	TRBV4-3	CASSQGYGRERGEQYF	TGCGCCAGCAGCCAAGGGTATGGGCGGGAGCGAGGCGAGCAGTACTTC
NA	NA	TRBJ1-1	TRBV20-1	CSAEKNTEAFF	TGCAGTGCTGAGAAGAACACTGAAGCTTTCTTT
NA	TRBD1	TRBJ2-7	TRBV30	CAWSMDRGAYEQYF	TGTGCCTGGAGTATGGACAGGGGGGCCTACGAGCAGTACTTC
once	TRBD2	TRBJ2-7	TRBV30	CAWTPSGPYEQYF	TGTGCCTGGACCCCTAGCGGACCCTACGAGCAGTACTTC
NA	TRBD1	TRBJ2-4	TRBV2	CASSRQGLGIQYF	TGTGCCAGCAGTCGACAGGGATTAGGCATTCAGTACTTC
NA	TRBD2	TRBJ2-1	TRBV5-1	CASSLWSSGRARNDEQFF	TGCGCCAGCAGCTTGTGGTCAAGCGGGAGGGCCAGGAATGATGAGCAGTTCTTC
NA	NA	TRBJ2-2	TRBV7-8	CASSRIADTGELFF	TGTGCCAGCAGCCGCATAGCGGATACCGGGGAGCTGTTTTTT
few	NA	TRBJ1-2	TRBV30	CAWSPDNYYGYTF	TGTGCCTGGAGTCCCGACAACTACTATGGCTACACCTTC
few	NA	TRBJ2-7	TRBV7-9	CASSGSPTGSSYEQYF	TGTGCCAGCAGCGGAAGCCCGACGGGAAGCTCCTACGAGCAGTACTTC
NA	NA	TRBJ2-3	TRBV5-4	CASSFARAPDTQYF	TGTGCCAGCAGCTTCGCCAGGGCCCCGGATACGCAGTATTTT
NA	TRBD2	TRBJ2-1	TRBV11-1	CASSLDGGGYNEQFF	TGTGCCAGCAGCTTGGATGGCGGGGGATACAATGAGCAGTTCTTC
once	NA	TRBJ2-2	TRBV5-8	CASSALLRRERTGELFF	TGTGCCAGCAGCGCCTTACTTAGGAGGGAAAGGACCGGGGAGCTGTTTTTT
NA	TRBD1	TRBJ2-4	TRBV9	CASSVEGAGAKNIQYF	TGTGCCAGCAGCGTAGAGGGGGCCGGAGCCAAAAACATTCAGTACTTC
NA	TRBD1	TRBJ1-5	TRBV27	CASSLSTGYSNQPQHF	TGTGCCAGCAGTTTATCGACAGGGTATAGCAATCAGCCCCAGCATTTT
NA	NA	TRBJ2-7	TRBV21-1	CASSKGPLAEFSYEQYF	TGTGCCAGCAGCAAAGGCCCTTTGGCGGAGTTTTCCTACGAGCAGTACTTC
NA	NA	TRBJ1-1	TRBV28	CASSSQGTHTEAFF	TGTGCCAGCAGTTCACAGGGTACGCACACTGAAGCTTTCTTT
once	NA	TRBJ1-1	TRBV4-1	CASSPVPARENTEAFF	TGCGCCAGCAGCCCCGTCCCCGCCAGGGAGAACACTGAAGCTTTCTTT
NA	NA	TRBJ1-2	TRBV2	CASSIGHYGYTF	TGTGCCAGCAGTATCGGACATTATGGCTACACCTTC
NA	TRBD1	TRBJ1-4	TRBV4-1	CASSRGSGTDEKLFF	TGCGCCAGCAGCCGAGGCTCCGGGACAGACGAAAAACTGTTTTTT
NA	NA	TRBJ1-2	TRBV6-5	CASSYLSGEYGYTF	TGTGCCAGCAGTTATCTCTCCGGGGAGTATGGCTACACCTTC
NA	NA	TRBJ1-6	TRBV25-1	CASSDRATSPLHF	TGTGCCAGCAGTGACAGGGCCACTTCACCCCTCCACTTT
NA	TRBD1	TRBJ1-5	TRBV7-8	CASSPPLGQAYQPQHF	TGTGCCAGCAGCCCTCCTCTGGGACAGGCTTATCAGCCCCAGCATTTT
few	TRBD1	TRBJ1-4	TRBV28	CASRQGGTNEKLFF	TGTGCCAGCAGACAGGGGGGGACTAATGAAAAACTGTTTTTT
NA	TRBD1	TRBJ1-5	TRBV6-6	CASSSDRGRVDQPQHF	TGTGCCAGCAGTTCGGACAGGGGGCGTGTCGATCAGCCCCAGCATTTT
NA	NA	TRBJ1-3	TRBV12-3/TRBV12-4	CASSYFRNTIYF	TGTGCCAGCAGCTACTTCCGAAACACCATATATTTT
once	TRBD1	TRBJ1-4	TRBV11-2	CASSLVTGGREKLFF	TGTGCCAGCAGCTTAGTCACAGGGGGAAGGGAAAAACTGTTTTTT
NA	TRBD1	TRBJ2-1	TRBV28	CASGRGQGDEQFF	TGTGCCAGCGGCCGGGGACAGGGCGATGAGCAATTCTTC
once	NA	TRBJ2-7	TRBV28	CAAAVREYEQYF	TGTGCCGCCGCGGTACGAGAATACGAGCAGTACTTC
NA	TRBD1	TRBJ2-1	TRBV18	CASSPGQGPSDEQFF	TGTGCCAGCTCACCAGGACAGGGCCCCTCCGATGAGCAGTTCTTC
NA	NA	TRBJ2-7	TRBV4-3	CASSQLGMDSTYEQYF	TGCGCCAGCAGCCAATTGGGGATGGACTCTACCTACGAGCAGTACTTC
NA	TRBD1	TRBJ1-4	TRBV11-2	CASSSDYGTGNEKLFF	TGTGCCAGCAGCTCAGACTACGGGACAGGGAATGAAAAACTGTTTTTT
NA	NA	TRBJ1-5	TRBV24-1	CATSDLSHQPQHF	TGTGCCACCAGTGATTTGTCTCATCAGCCCCAGCATTTT
NA	TRBD2	TRBJ2-1	TRBV5-1	CASSLAGGPNEQFF	TGCGCCAGCAGCTTAGCGGGAGGGCCCAATGAGCAGTTCTTC